These 26 T cell receptor beta chains were sequenced from one sample in a study of blood T cells in healthy people across ages. A second 7 to 11 cycle PCR used barcoded and J-beta primers. TCRdb reprocessed the 5' RACE reads with MiXCR, giving one entry per CDR3 protein. The sample contains over 1,500,000 distinct CDR3 sequences, roughly 43% of which appear only once. Sequenced material: blood. The receptors shown here come from a human donor in good health.

The CDR3, as DNA: TGTGCCAGCAGCTTAGCGCGCCTGAGCTCCTACGAGCAGTACTTC. The encoded protein is CASSLARLSSYEQYF. The chain is built from TRBV7-2 and TRBJ2-7, with D unclear. Germline V gene sequence: CDR1 SGHTA, CDR2 FQGNSA. The CDR3 sequence is 15 residues long. Trimming removed 0 bases at V and 0 bases at J, with 9 bases between. Filled out from reference TRBV7-2 and TRBJ2-7, the complete variable domain reads GAGVSQSPSNKVTEKGKDVELRCDPISGHTALYWYRQSLGQGLEFLIYFQGNSAPDKSGLPSDRFSAERTGGSVSTLTIQRTQQEDSAVYLCASSLARLSSYEQYFGPGTRLTVT.

Only a few counts were recorded for this clonotype. The J gene is TRBJ1-2, the V gene TRBV11-2, with D perhaps TRBD1 (5 bases). This CDR3 region has 15 residues. The V and J ends lost 2 bases and 8 bases respectively, with 18 bases between them. Per germline, CDR1 SGHAT and CDR2 FQNNGV. The CDR3 DNA is TGTGCCAGCAGCTTACAGGGAGGAGCGGCATGGGGCTACACCTTC. Protein: CASSLQGGAAWGYTF. Filled out from reference TRBV11-2 and TRBJ1-2, the complete variable domain reads EAGVAQSPRYKIIEKRQSVAFWCNPISGHATLYWYQQILGQGPKLLIQFQNNGVVDDSQLPKDRFSAERLKGVDSTLKIQPAKLEDSAVYLCASSLQGGAAWGYTFGSGTRLTVV.

This rearrangement joins TRBV5-1 to TRBJ2-1, with D maybe TRBD1 (6 bases). Germline CDR1 and CDR2: SGHRS and YFSETQ. This CDR3 has 15 amino acids. V lost 5 bases and J 0 bases, leaving 12 bases between the germline ends. The CDR3 DNA is TGCGCCAGCAGTCGGGACACTTTCTCCTACAATGAGCAGTTCTTC. Encoded protein: CASSRDTFSYNEQFF.

The rearrangement uses TRBV7-9 and TRBJ1-2; D unclear. Germline CDR1 SEHNR, CDR2 FQNEAQ (reference sequence). Trimming took off 5 bases at V and 10 bases at J, with 23 bases between the two ends. The CDR3 has 15 residues. CDR3 residues: CASSQHDSYGGDYTF. The CDR3, as DNA: TGTGCCAGCAGCCAGCATGATTCTTATGGAGGAGACTACACCTTC. Filled out from reference TRBV7-9 and TRBJ1-2, the complete variable domain reads DTGVSQNPRHKITKRGQNVTFRCDPISEHNRLYWYRQTLGQGPEFLTYFQNEAQLEKSRLLSDRFSAERPKGSFSTLEIQRTEQGDSAMYLCASSQHDSYGGDYTFGSGTRLTVV.

The gene calls are TRBV29-1 and TRBJ2-1; D call uncertain. The CDR3 contains 14 residues. Trimming shortened V by 3 bases and J by 1 base, and 10 bases separated the two germline ends. CDR1 is SQVTM, CDR2 ANQGSEA, per germline. The CDR3 loop reads CSVDESGSYNEQFF. The CDR3 nucleotides read TGCAGCGTTGATGAGTCCGGTTCCTACAATGAGCAGTTCTTC.

The chain joins TRBV14 to TRBJ1-2; D unresolved. The V end lost 4 bases, the J end lost 4 bases, and 10 bases lay between the germline ends. The CDR3 has 13 amino acids. In germline, CDR1 is SGHDN, CDR2 FVKESK. CDR3 sequence: CASSREAIYGYTF. As DNA, the CDR3 is TGTGCCAGCAGCCGGGAGGCGATCTATGGCTACACCTTC.

V is TRBV5-1 and J is TRBJ2-1; D is perhaps TRBD1 (6 bases). Trimming took off 5 bases at V and 2 bases at J, with 11 bases between the two ends. This CDR3 is built from 14 residues. From germline, CDR1 is SGHRS and CDR2 YFSETQ. CDR3 sequence (DNA): TGCGCCAGCAGGGGTACAGGGACCTACAATGAGCAGTTCTTC. Translating gives CASRGTGTYNEQFF.

The gene calls are TRBV20-1 and TRBJ2-3; 8 nucleotides align to TRBD2. Germline assignment: CDR1 DFQATT and CDR2 SNEGSKA (reference sequence). V gave up 6 bases and J gave up 3 bases; unmatched junction bases: 11. This CDR3 spans 15 amino acids. The CDR3 coding sequence is TGCAGTGCCCAGCACGTGCGGGGGGTGACAGATACGCAGTATTTT. Translated: CSAQHVRGVTDTQYF.

The V and J genes are TRBV24-1 and TRBJ2-3; 9 nucleotides align to TRBD2. This CDR3 region has 15 residues. Germline V gives CDR1 KGHDR, CDR2 SFDVKD. Trimming cost V 4 bases and J 3 bases; bases outside gene matches: 4. CDR3 coding DNA: TGTGCCACCAGTGAAAATGGACTAGCGACAGATACGCAGTATTTT. Its translation: CATSENGLATDTQYF.

This clonotype was detected only once. This chain links TRBV9 with TRBJ2-3; 10 bases line up with TRBD2. The CDR3 consists of 16 residues. Germline V gene sequence: CDR1 SGDLS, CDR2 YYNGEE. Trimming removed 3 bases from V and 0 bases from J; junction bases left unmatched: 4. The CDR3 coding sequence is TGTGCCAGCAGCGCGGGACTAGCGAGTAGCACAGATACGCAGTATTTT. It encodes CASSAGLASSTDTQYF.

This rearrangement joins TRBV6-2 or TRBV6-3 to TRBJ2-6; unclear D gene. The CDR3 contains 16 residues. The V end was cut by 5 bases, the J end by 0 bases, with 11 bases between. The germline V gene has CDR1 MNHEY and CDR2 SVGEGT. CDR3 amino acids: CASSPYQNSGANVLTF. Written as DNA, the CDR3 is TGTGCCAGCAGTCCGTATCAGAACTCTGGGGCCAACGTCCTGACTTTC.

In nucleotides, the CDR3 is TGTGCCAGCAGCGCCCCAAGCGGGGGGGCCGTTGAGACCCAGTACTTC. Translation: CASSAPSGGAVETQYF. The chain uses TRBV5-6 and TRBJ2-5, with TRBD2 matching over 10 bases. The ends lost 4 bases at V and 5 bases at J; junction bases unmatched: 11. CDR1 and CDR2 (germline): SGHDT, YYEEEE. CDR3 length: 16 amino acids.

V gene TRBV15 combines with J gene TRBJ1-6; 7 positions agree with TRBD1. Germline-derived CDR1 and CDR2 are LNHNV and YYDKDF (reference sequence). This CDR3 region has 13 residues. The V and J ends lost 5 bases and 8 bases, in that order; junction bases with no gene match: 3. DNA of the CDR3: TGTGCCACCAGCGTCAGGGGGTATTCACCCCTCCACTTT. Its translation is CATSVRGYSPLHF.

The chain carries TRBV29-1 and TRBJ1-2; D perhaps matches TRBD1 (5 bases). Trimming cost V 0 bases and J 6 bases, with 14 bases left between them. The CDR3 extends over 14 amino acids. Germline loops: CDR1 SQVTM, CDR2 ANQGSEA. The CDR3: CSVEDQRQNHGYTF. The CDR3 DNA sequence: TGCAGCGTTGAAGATCAAAGACAGAACCATGGCTACACCTTC. The complete variable domain, with remaining parts taken from reference TRBV29-1 and TRBJ1-2, reads SAVISQKPSRDICQRGTSLTIQCQVDSQVTMMFWYRQQPGQSLTLIATANQGSEATYESGFVIDKFPISRPNLTFSTLTVSNMSPEDSSIYLCSVEDQRQNHGYTFGSGTRLTVV.

The DNA for the CDR3 is TGCAGCGGGGGCCCAACGGGACAACGCAATAGCAATCAGCCCCAGCATTTT. Amino acid sequence: CSGGPTGQRNSNQPQHF. The genes are TRBV29-1 and TRBJ1-5; D possibly corresponds to TRBD1 (6 bases). The CDR3 spans 17 residues. The V gene's germline CDR1 is SQVTM and CDR2 ANQGSEA. The germline V and J ends were trimmed by 7 bases and 0 bases, with 22 bases remaining between them.

The V gene is TRBV6-6, the J gene TRBJ1-5, with TRBD1 identical over 7 bases. The CDR3 runs 15 residues. Per the germline V gene, CDR1 is MNHNY and CDR2 is SVGAGI (reference sequence). The ends lost 6 bases at V and 4 bases at J; junction bases unmatched: 9. The CDR3 is CASSKGTVPNQPQHF. DNA of the CDR3: TGTGCCAGCAGCAAAGGGACAGTTCCAAATCAGCCCCAGCATTTT.

CDR3 protein: CASSQGLAGGLGETQYF. The DNA of the CDR3 is TGTGCCAGCAGCCAAGGGCTAGCGGGGGGGCTTGGAGAGACCCAGTACTTC. This chain uses TRBV7-2 with TRBJ2-5; 12 bases agree with TRBD2. V shed 5 bases, J shed 4 bases, and the junction held 11 bases outside the gene matches. Germline V gene data show CDR1 as SGHTA and CDR2 as FQGNSA. The CDR3 loop spans 17 amino acids.

This clonotype was detected a few times. The V call is TRBV7-2, the J call TRBJ2-5; 7 nucleotides line up with TRBD2. Germline V gene lookup returns CDR1 SGHTA and CDR2 FQGNSA. This CDR3 has 14 amino acids. With 5 bases clipped from V and 5 bases from J, the junction kept 8 bases outside the gene matches. This chain's CDR3 is CASSPRGRVETQYF. Here the CDR3 DNA reads TGTGCCAGCAGCCCGCGGGGGAGGGTCGAGACCCAGTACTTC.

V and J are TRBV7-2 and TRBJ2-1; D gene uncertain. CDR1 is SGHTA and CDR2 is FQGNSA in the germline V gene. Trimming took off 5 bases at V and 5 bases at J, with 16 bases between the two ends. The CDR3 is made up of 15 amino acids. CDR3 nucleotides: TGTGCCAGCAGCCCGTGGTCACTGGTGGACAATGAGCAGTTCTTC. Translating gives CASSPWSLVDNEQFF. The whole variable domain, filled in from reference TRBV7-2 and TRBJ2-1, reads GAGVSQSPSNKVTEKGKDVELRCDPISGHTALYWYRQSLGQGLEFLIYFQGNSAPDKSGLPSDRFSAERTGGSVSTLTIQRTQQEDSAVYLCASSPWSLVDNEQFFGPGTRLTVL.

The chain uses TRBV10-3 and TRBJ1-5; 9 bases map to TRBD1. This CDR3 spans 16 amino acids. Germline CDR1 reads ENHRY; CDR2 reads SYGVKD. Germline trimming cut 3 bases from V and 5 bases from J; bases unmatched to any gene: 8. Here the CDR3 DNA reads TGTGCCATCAGTGAAGGACAGGGGACTCGGGATCAGCCCCAGCATTTT. Translation gives CAISEGQGTRDQPQHF.

The chain uses TRBV5-6 and TRBJ2-3, with TRBD2 matching 8 bases. With 6 bases clipped from V and 5 bases from J, the junction kept 11 bases outside the gene matches. The CDR3 spans 15 residues. Per germline, CDR1 SGHDT and CDR2 YYEEEE. CDR3 coding DNA: TGTGCCAGCACCCTCCGGGGGGGCCGAGGAGATACGCAGTATTTT. Translated, it gives CASTLRGGRGDTQYF.

This sequence joins TRBV12-3 or TRBV12-4 and TRBJ2-3; 7 bases fit TRBD1. V dropped 8 bases and J dropped 3; count of bases not matched to a gene: 11. The CDR3 contains 15 residues. CDR3 residues: CASSFFDRATDTQYF. The CDR3 region has the DNA TGTGCCAGCTCGTTTTTTGACAGGGCGACAGATACGCAGTATTTT.

This clonotype was found once. The chain is built from TRBV14 and TRBJ2-2; 10 bases align to TRBD1. This CDR3 spans 18 amino acids. The germline gives CDR1 SGHDN, CDR2 FVKESK. V shed 4 bases and J 4 bases; nucleotides not matched to a gene: 12. The CDR3 is CASSRTTGQGHGTGELFF. CDR3 in DNA: TGTGCCAGCAGCCGAACAACGGGACAGGGGCATGGCACCGGGGAGCTGTTTTTT.

CDR3 protein: CASQKRGNQETQYF. The CDR3 region has the DNA TGTGCCAGCCAAAAGCGGGGGAACCAAGAGACCCAGTACTTC. This chain links TRBV2 with TRBJ2-5, with 8 bases aligning to TRBD2. The CDR3 sequence is 14 residues long. Germline V gene data show CDR1 as SNHLY and CDR2 as FYNNEI. The ends lost 8 bases at V and 0 bases at J; junction bases unmatched: 5. The entire variable domain, with the rest obtained from reference TRBV2 and TRBJ2-5, is as follows: EPEVTQTPSHQVTQMGQEVILRCVPISNHLYFYWYRQILGQKVEFLVSFYNNEISEKSEIFDDQFSVERPDGSNFTLKIRSTKLEDSAMYFCASQKRGNQETQYFGPGTRLLVL.

The count of this clonotype is one. The rearrangement links TRBV20-1 to TRBJ2-7; D may correspond to TRBD1 or TRBD2 (6 bases each). Germline loops: CDR1 DFQATT, CDR2 SNEGSKA (reference sequence). Trimming took 3 bases from V and 6 from J, leaving 24 bases between them. The CDR3 totals 16 residues. The CDR3 region is CSARRWGAPGSVEQYF. The CDR3 DNA reads TGCAGTGCTAGGAGATGGGGGGCCCCCGGTAGTGTCGAGCAGTACTTC.

About this clonotype itself: The germline gene is not matched at one end of the junction; a read error may be the cause. The chain recombines TRBV3-1 with TRBJ2-1; TRBD1 matches at 7 bases. The germline CDR1 and CDR2 sequences are LGHDT and YNNKEL (reference sequence). The CDR3 extends over 14 amino acids. This CDR3 is CAGRQRGQHNEQFF. As DNA, the CDR3 is TGTGCCGGCAGACAAAGGGGACAGCACAATGAGCAGTTCTTC.